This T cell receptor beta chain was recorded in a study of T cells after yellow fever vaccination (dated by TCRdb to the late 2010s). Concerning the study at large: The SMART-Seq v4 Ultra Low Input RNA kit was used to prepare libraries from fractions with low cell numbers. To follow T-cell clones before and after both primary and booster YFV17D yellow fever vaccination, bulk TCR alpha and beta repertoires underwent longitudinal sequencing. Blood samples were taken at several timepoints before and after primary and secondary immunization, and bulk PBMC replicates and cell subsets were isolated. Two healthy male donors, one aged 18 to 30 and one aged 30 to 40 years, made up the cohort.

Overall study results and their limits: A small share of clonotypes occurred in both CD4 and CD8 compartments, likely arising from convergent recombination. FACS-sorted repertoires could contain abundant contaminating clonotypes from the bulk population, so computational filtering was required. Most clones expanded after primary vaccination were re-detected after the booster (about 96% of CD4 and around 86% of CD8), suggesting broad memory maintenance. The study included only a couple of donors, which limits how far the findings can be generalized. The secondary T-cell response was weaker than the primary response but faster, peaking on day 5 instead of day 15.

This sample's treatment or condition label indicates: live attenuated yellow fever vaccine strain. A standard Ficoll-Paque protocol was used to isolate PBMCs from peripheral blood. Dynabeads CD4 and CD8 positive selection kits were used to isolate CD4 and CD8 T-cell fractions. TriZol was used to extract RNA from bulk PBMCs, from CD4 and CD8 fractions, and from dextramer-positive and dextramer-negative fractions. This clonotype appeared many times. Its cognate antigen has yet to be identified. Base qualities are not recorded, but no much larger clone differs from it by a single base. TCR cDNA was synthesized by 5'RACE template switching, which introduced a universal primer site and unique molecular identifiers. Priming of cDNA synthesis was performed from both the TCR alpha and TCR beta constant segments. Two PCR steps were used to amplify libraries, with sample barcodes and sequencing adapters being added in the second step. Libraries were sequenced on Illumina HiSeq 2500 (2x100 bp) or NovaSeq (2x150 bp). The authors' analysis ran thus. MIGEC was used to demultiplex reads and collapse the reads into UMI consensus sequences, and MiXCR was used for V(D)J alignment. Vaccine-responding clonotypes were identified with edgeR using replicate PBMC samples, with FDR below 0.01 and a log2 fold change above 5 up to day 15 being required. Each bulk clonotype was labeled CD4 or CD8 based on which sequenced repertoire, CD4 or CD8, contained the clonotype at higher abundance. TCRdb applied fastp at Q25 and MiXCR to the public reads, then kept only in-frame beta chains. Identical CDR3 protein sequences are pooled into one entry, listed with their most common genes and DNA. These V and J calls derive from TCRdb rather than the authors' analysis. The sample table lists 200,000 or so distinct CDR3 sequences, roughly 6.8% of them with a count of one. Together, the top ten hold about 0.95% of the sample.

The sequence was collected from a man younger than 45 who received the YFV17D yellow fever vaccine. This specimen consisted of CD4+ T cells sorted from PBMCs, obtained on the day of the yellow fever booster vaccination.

The DNA reads TGTGCCAGCAGGTCCGGGACGTCTCCTTCTGGGGCCAACGTCCTGACTTTC. The translation is CASRSGTSPSGANVLTF. The chain uses TRBV12-3 or TRBV12-4 and TRBJ2-6, with the D assignment possibly TRBD1 or TRBD2, given 5 matching bases for each. Measured from the cysteine to the phenylalanine, the CDR3 is 17 residues long. Only the CDR3 DNA is retained, 51 bases long and in frame from the first base. Trimming at the junction amounts to 6 bases on V and 1 base on J, and the germline ends lie 16 bases apart.